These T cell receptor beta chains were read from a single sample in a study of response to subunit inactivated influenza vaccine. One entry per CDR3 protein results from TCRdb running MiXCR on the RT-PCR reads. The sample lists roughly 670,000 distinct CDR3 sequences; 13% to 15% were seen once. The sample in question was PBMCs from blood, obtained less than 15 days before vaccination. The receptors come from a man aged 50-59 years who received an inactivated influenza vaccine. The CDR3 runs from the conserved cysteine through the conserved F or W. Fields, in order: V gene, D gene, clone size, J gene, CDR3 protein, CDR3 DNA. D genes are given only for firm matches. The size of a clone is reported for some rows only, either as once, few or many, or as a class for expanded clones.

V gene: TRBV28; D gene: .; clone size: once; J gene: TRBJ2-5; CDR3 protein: CASSPTLGGLFLKTQYF; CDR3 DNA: TGTGCCAGCAGTCCGACTTTAGGCGGACTCTTTCTGAAGACCCAGTACTTC
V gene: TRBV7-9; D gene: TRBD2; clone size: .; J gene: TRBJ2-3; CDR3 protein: CASSFRAGTADTQYF; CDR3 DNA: TGTGCCAGCAGCTTCCGAGCGGGGACCGCAGATACGCAGTATTTT
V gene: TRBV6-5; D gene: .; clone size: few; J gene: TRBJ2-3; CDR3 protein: CASSYSPASSTDTQYF; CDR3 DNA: TGTGCCAGCAGTTACAGTCCGGCATCTAGCACAGATACGCAGTATTTT
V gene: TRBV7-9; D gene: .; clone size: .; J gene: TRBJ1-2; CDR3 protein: CASSLADGADQGYTF; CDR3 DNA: TGTGCCAGCAGCTTAGCCGACGGGGCAGATCAAGGCTACACCTTC
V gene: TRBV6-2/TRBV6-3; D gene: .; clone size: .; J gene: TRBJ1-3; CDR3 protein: CASSYSLEYESSGNTIYF; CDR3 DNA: TGTGCCAGCAGTTACTCTTTGGAATACGAGAGCTCTGGAAACACCATATATTTT
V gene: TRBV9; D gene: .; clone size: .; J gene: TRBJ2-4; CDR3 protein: CASSVGQGEGNIQYF; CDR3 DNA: TGTGCCAGCAGCGTAGGGCAGGGTGAGGGAAACATTCAGTACTTC
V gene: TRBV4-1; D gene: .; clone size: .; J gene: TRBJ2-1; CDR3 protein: CASSQDGMERASYNEQFF; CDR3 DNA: TGCGCCAGCAGCCAAGATGGGATGGAAAGGGCCTCCTACAATGAGCAGTTCTTC
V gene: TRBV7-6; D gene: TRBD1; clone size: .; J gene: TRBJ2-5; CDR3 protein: CASSPRLQGSIETQYF; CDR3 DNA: TGTGCCAGCAGCCCTCGACTACAGGGGAGTATTGAGACCCAGTACTTC
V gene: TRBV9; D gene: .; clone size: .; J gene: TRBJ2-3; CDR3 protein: CASSVFTGTQYF; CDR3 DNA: TGTGCCAGCAGCGTATTTACCGGTACGCAGTATTTT
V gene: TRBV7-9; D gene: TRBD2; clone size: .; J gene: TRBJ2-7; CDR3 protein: CAISLYSSGSYEQYF; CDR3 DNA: TGTGCCATCAGCTTATACTCTAGCGGGAGCTACGAGCAGTACTTC
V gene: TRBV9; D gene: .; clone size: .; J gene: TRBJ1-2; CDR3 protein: CASSVGLGPASGYTF; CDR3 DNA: TGTGCCAGCAGCGTAGGACTGGGACCGGCGAGTGGCTACACCTTC
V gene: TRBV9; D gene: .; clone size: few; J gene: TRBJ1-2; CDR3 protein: CASSPLSERSNYGYTF; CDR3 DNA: TGTGCCAGCAGCCCCCTTTCCGAGCGTTCTAACTATGGCTACACCTTC
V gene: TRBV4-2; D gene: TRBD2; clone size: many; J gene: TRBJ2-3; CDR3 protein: CASSQPLAGVTQYF; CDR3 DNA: TGTGCCAGCAGCCAACCACTAGCGGGAGTTACGCAGTATTTT
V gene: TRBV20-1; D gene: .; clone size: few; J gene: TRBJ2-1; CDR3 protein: CSAYPTRGGRGGGNEQFF; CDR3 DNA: TGCAGTGCTTACCCAACCCGAGGCGGCAGGGGGGGTGGGAATGAGCAGTTCTTC
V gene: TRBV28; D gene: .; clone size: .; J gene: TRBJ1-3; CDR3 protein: CASSLWLGSGNTIYF; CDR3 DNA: TGTGCCAGCAGTTTATGGTTGGGATCAGGAAACACCATATATTTT
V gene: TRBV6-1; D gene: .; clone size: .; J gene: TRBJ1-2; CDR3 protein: CASAPTADSYGYTF; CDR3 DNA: TGTGCCAGCGCACCAACAGCGGACAGCTATGGCTACACCTTC
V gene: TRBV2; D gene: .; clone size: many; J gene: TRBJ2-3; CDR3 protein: CASSDPLATDTQYF; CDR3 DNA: TGTGCCAGCAGTGACCCGCTAGCCACAGATACGCAGTATTTT
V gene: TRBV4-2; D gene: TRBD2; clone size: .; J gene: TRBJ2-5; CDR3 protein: CASSLLHISGGEETQYF; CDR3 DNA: TGTGCCAGCAGCCTCCTACACATTAGCGGGGGGGAAGAGACCCAGTACTTC
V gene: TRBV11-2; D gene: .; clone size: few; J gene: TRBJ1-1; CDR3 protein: CASSLDQGITEAFF; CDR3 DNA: TGTGCCAGCAGCTTAGATCAGGGGATCACTGAAGCTTTCTTT
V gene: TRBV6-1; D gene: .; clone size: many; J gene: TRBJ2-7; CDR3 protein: CASSPTGPGHGEQYF; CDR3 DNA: TGTGCCAGCAGCCCAACGGGACCGGGGCATGGCGAGCAGTACTTC
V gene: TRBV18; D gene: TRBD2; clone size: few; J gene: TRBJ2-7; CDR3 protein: CASSPVASGIYEQYF; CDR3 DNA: TGTGCCAGCTCACCCGTGGCTAGCGGGATCTACGAGCAGTACTTC
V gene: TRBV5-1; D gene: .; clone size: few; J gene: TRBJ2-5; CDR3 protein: CASSTGTAQETQYF; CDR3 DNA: TGCGCCAGCAGCACAGGGACGGCTCAAGAGACCCAGTACTTC
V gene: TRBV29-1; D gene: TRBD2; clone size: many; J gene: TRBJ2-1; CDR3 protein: CSVEGIAGSSYNEQFF; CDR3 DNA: TGCAGCGTTGAGGGAATAGCGGGAAGCTCCTACAATGAGCAGTTCTTC
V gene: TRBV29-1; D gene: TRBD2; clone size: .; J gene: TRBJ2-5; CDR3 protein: CSGTSGEETQYF; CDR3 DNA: TGCAGCGGGACTAGCGGAGAAGAGACCCAGTACTTC
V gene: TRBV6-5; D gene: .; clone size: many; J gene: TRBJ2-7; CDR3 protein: CASSYSAEQYF; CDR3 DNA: TGTGCCAGCAGTTACTCAGCCGAGCAGTACTTC
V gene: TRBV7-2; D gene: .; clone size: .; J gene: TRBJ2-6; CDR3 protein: CASSPWTVHSGANVLTF; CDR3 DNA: TGTGCCAGCAGCCCTTGGACAGTTCACTCTGGGGCCAACGTCCTGACTTTC
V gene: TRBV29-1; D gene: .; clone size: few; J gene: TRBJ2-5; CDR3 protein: CSVGSGSETQYF; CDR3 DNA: TGCAGCGTAGGTTCGGGTTCAGAGACCCAGTACTTC
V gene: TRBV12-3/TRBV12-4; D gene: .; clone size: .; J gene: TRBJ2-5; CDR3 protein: CASSATGTRETQYF; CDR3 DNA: TGTGCCAGCAGCGCTACCGGGACCCGAGAGACCCAGTACTTC
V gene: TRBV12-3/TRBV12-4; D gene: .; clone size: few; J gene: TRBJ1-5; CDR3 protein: CASSFSDDQPQHF; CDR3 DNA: TGTGCCAGCAGTTTCTCGGACGACCAGCCCCAGCATTTT
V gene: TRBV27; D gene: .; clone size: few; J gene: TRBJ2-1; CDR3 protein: CASSLWQGYHNEQFF; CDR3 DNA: TGTGCCAGCAGTTTATGGCAGGGGTACCACAATGAGCAGTTCTTC
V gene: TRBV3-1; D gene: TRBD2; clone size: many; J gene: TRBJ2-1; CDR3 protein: CASSQEAGGYNEQFF; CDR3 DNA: TGTGCCAGCAGCCAAGAAGCGGGGGGGTACAATGAGCAGTTCTTC
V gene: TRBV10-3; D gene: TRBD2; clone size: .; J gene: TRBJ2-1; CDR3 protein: CASSSLASGSSYNEQFF; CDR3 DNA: TGTGCCTCCTCCTCGCTGGCTAGCGGAAGCTCCTACAATGAGCAGTTCTTC
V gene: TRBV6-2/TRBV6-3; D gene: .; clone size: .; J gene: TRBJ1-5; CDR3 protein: CASARAGGNQPQHF; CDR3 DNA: TGTGCCAGCGCTAGGGCAGGGGGCAATCAGCCCCAGCATTTT
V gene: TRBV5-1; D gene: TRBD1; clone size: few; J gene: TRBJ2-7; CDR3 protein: CASSLRQGAGEQYF; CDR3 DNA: TGTGCCAGCAGCCTTCGACAGGGGGCTGGGGAGCAGTACTTC
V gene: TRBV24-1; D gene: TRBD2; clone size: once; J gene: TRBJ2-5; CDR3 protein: CATSPLGGGETQYF; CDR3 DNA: TGTGCCACCAGTCCCCTTGGGGGGGGAGAGACCCAGTACTTC
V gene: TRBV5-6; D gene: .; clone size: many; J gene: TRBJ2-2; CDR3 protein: CASSWTSGENGELFF; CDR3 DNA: TGTGCCAGCAGCTGGACTTCGGGGGAGAACGGGGAGCTGTTTTTT
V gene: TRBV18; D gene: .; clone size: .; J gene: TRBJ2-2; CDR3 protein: CASSRDTATGELFF; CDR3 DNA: TGTGCCAGCTCACGGGACACCGCCACCGGGGAGCTGTTTTTT
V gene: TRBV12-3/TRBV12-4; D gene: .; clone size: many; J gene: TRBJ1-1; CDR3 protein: CASSQTGNTEAFF; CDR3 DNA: TGTGCCAGCAGTCAGACAGGGAACACTGAAGCTTTCTTT